The following is a T cell receptor (beta chain) sequence with its context. Its target is unknown. The data derive from a study of identical twins' blood T cells. Study results and caveats: Shared environment remains a possible cause of twin similarity.

TCRdb redid the calling of the 5' RACE reads with MiXCR, one entry per CDR3 protein. In the table there are 300,000 to 400,000 distinct CDR3 sequences, 25% to 35% of which are singletons. Trimming removed 3 bases at V and 8 bases at J, with 10 bases between. The CDR3 has 11 residues. CDR1 and CDR2 (germline): DFQATT, SNEGSKA (reference sequence). Sequencing used PBMCs. The clonotype comes from a woman aged 18-55 years in good health. The chain combines TRBV20-1 with TRBJ1-2; no reliable D call. CDR3 loop: CSARQIRGYTF. CDR3 DNA: TGCAGTGCTAGGCAAATCAGGGGCTACACCTTC.